Listed below are T cell receptor beta chains from one sample, sequenced in a study of cytomegalovirus exposure and HLA in healthy donors. Sequenced by immunoSEQ multiplex PCR; TCRdb stores in-frame clones only, minus some. The repertoire has about 160,000 clones, roughly 91% of them found once; the top ten carry about a tenth. The sample consisted of PBMCs. The receptors stem from a young woman in good health and CMV-seropositive. The CDR3 runs from the conserved cysteine through the conserved F or W. D genes are given only for firm matches. Expanded clones get a size class; other rows say once, few or many, or leave the size out.

clone size,D gene,J gene,V gene,CDR3 protein,CDR3 DNA
NA,NA,TRBJ2-1,TRBV7-9,CASKEMSYNEQFF,TGTGCCAGCAAGGAGATGTCCTACAATGAGCAGTTCTTC
NA,NA,TRBJ1-2,TRBV2,CAGQQAPDYGYTF,TGTGCCGGCCAACAGGCGCCCGACTATGGCTACACCTTC
NA,TRBD1,TRBJ2-3,TRBV9,CASSPGQGARDTQYF,TGTGCCAGCAGCCCGGGACAGGGGGCGCGAGATACGCAGTATTTT
NA,NA,TRBJ2-1,TRBV7-2,CASSRNSAQLRNEQFF,TGTGCCAGCAGCCGAAATTCCGCCCAACTGAGGAATGAGCAGTTCTTC
NA,TRBD1,TRBJ1-2,TRBV27,CASSLDQGAYYGYTF,TGTGCCAGCAGTTTAGATCAGGGGGCCTACTATGGCTACACCTTC
NA,TRBD2,TRBJ2-1,TRBV4-3,CASSQDSSSGRAGNEQFF,TGCGCCAGCAGCCAAGATTCTTCTAGCGGGAGGGCCGGTAATGAGCAGTTCTTC
NA,TRBD2,TRBJ2-3,TRBV19,CASSISPGLEVWYTQYF,TGTGCCAGTAGTATCAGTCCGGGACTAGAGGTTTGGTATACGCAGTATTTT
NA,TRBD1,TRBJ2-7,TRBV27,CASSLLTGGAYEQYF,TGTGCCAGCAGTTTGCTGACAGGGGGGGCCTACGAGCAGTACTTC
NA,TRBD1,TRBJ2-1,TRBV11-2,CASRDTGAWNEQFF,TGTGCCAGCAGGGACACAGGGGCTTGGAATGAGCAGTTCTTC
NA,TRBD1,TRBJ1-1,TRBV27,CASSLWDRGVVVQAFF,TGTGCCAGCAGTTTGTGGGACAGGGGGGTAGTTGTACAAGCTTTCTTT
NA,TRBD1,TRBJ2-7,TRBV11-1,CASSYTGVRTYEQYF,TGTGCCAGCAGTTATACAGGGGTGCGCACCTACGAGCAGTACTTC
NA,TRBD2,TRBJ2-7,TRBV5-1,CASSSGSGSNWQLNF,TGCGCCAGCAGCTCCGGGAGCGGGAGTAATTGGCAGTTGAACTTC
NA,TRBD1,TRBJ2-5,TRBV5-6,CASSNSGTGTGGTQYF,TGTGCCAGCAGCAACTCCGGGACAGGGACTGGGGGGACCCAGTACTTC
NA,TRBD2,TRBJ2-2,TRBV5-1,CASSFSLRAGGPDTGELFF,TGCGCCAGCAGCTTCTCCCTCCGTGCGGGAGGGCCGGACACCGGGGAGCTGTTTTTT
NA,NA,TRBJ2-2,TRBV5-1,CASSLFSPGELFF,TGCGCCAGCAGCTTGTTTAGCCCCGGGGAGCTGTTTTTT
once,NA,TRBJ1-2,TRBV6-5,CATFPTGGGYGYTF,TGTGCCACCTTTCCTACGGGGGGGGGCTATGGCTACACCTTC
NA,TRBD2,TRBJ2-7,TRBV6-1,CASSEGTSGSYEQYF,TGTGCCAGCAGTGAAGGAACTAGCGGAAGCTACGAGCAGTACTTC
NA,NA,TRBJ2-5,TRBV4-3,CASSRQRQETQYF,TGCGCCAGCAGCCGACAACGACAAGAGACCCAGTACTTC
once,NA,TRBJ1-2,TRBV6-5,CASSYSALSNYGYTF,TGTGCCAGCAGTTACTCGGCTCTCTCCAACTATGGCTACACCTTC
once,NA,TRBJ1-1,TRBV15,CATSRDPSSEAFF,TGTGCCACCAGCAGAGATCCGAGTTCCGAAGCTTTCTTT
NA,NA,TRBJ2-1,TRBV7-9,CASSLASLFF,TGTGCCAGCAGCTTGGCTTCCTTGTTCTTC
NA,TRBD1,TRBJ1-2,TRBV6-1,CASSKTGEMSGYTF,TGTGCCAGCAGCAAAACAGGGGAAATGAGTGGCTACACCTTC
few,NA,TRBJ1-5,TRBV5-8,CASSPGYNQPQHF,TGTGCCAGCAGTCCAGGGTACAATCAGCCCCAGCATTTT
NA,TRBD1,TRBJ2-7,TRBV19,CATTGGRGEQYF,TGTGCCACCACAGGGGGCCGGGGCGAGCAGTACTTC
NA,TRBD1,TRBJ2-2,TRBV7-8,CATPGRGRTGELFF,TGTGCAACCCCCGGCAGGGGGCGCACCGGGGAGCTGTTTTTT
NA,NA,TRBJ2-5,TRBV5-4,CASSSPGQQETQYF,TGTGCCAGCAGCTCGCCAGGCCAACAAGAGACCCAGTACTTC
NA,NA,TRBJ1-4,TRBV27,CASSLGGLTNEKLFF,TGTGCCAGCAGTTTAGGGGGACTAACTAATGAAAAACTGTTTTTT
NA,TRBD2,TRBJ2-7,TRBV6-6,CASSYYTSGRPGEQYF,TGTGCCAGCAGTTACTATACTAGCGGGAGGCCGGGGGAGCAGTACTTC
once,TRBD1,TRBJ1-2,TRBV4-1,CASSQGYLGQGARGYTF,TGCGCCAGCAGCCAAGGATATTTGGGACAGGGGGCGCGTGGCTACACCTTC
NA,NA,TRBJ2-5,TRBV9,CASSVAPGLQETQYF,TGTGCCAGCAGCGTAGCTCCAGGATTACAAGAGACCCAGTACTTC
NA,TRBD2,TRBJ2-1,TRBV27,CASSLTSGSYNEQFF,TGTGCCAGCAGCCTTACTAGCGGGAGCTACAATGAGCAGTTCTTC
NA,TRBD1,TRBJ2-1,TRBV11-3,CASSFRTGGYNEQFF,TGTGCCAGCAGCTTCCGGACAGGGGGCTACAATGAGCAGTTCTTC
once,TRBD1,TRBJ2-1,TRBV5-4,CASSPGQYNEQFF,TGTGCCAGCAGCCCGGGACAGTACAATGAGCAGTTCTTC
NA,NA,TRBJ2-7,TRBV19,CASSIRVSGEQYF,TGTGCCAGTAGTATTCGGGTTTCGGGCGAGCAGTACTTC
NA,TRBD2,TRBJ2-3,TRBV2,CASSDSREVKKYF,TGTGCCAGCAGTGACTCGCGGGAGGTGAAAAAGTATTTT
NA,TRBD1,TRBJ2-5,TRBV2,CASSLGQGVTQYF,TGTGCCAGCAGCCTAGGACAGGGGGTGACCCAGTACTTC
once,TRBD1,TRBJ1-4,TRBV5-1,CASSEGQAYEKLFF,TGCGCCAGCAGCGAAGGACAGGCTTATGAAAAACTGTTTTTT
NA,NA,TRBJ2-5,TRBV27,CASSLSRGSETQYF,TGTGCCAGCAGTTTATCTCGGGGATCAGAGACCCAGTACTTC
few,NA,TRBJ2-7,TRBV19,CASSGGLIPPYEQYF,TGTGCCAGTAGTGGGGGACTGATCCCCCCCTACGAGCAGTACTTC
once,TRBD1,TRBJ1-2,TRBV7-9,CASSFLSGGNGYTF,TGTGCCAGCAGCTTTCTATCAGGGGGCAATGGCTACACCTTC
NA,NA,TRBJ1-1,TRBV11-2,CASSSQGMNTEAFF,TGTGCCAGCAGCTCCCAGGGGATGAACACTGAAGCTTTCTTT